The 22 T cell receptor beta chains in this list originate from one sample, sequenced in a study of vaccination and CD4 T cells after COVID-19 (dated by TCRdb to about 2022). Receptor amplification or capture employed PCR. The sample was run on an Illumina iSeq 100. DNA from cultured CD4+ T cells was subjected to TCR sequencing with the Oncomine TCR Beta short-read assay at the Johns Hopkins FTIC core. Genomic DNA was extracted from the cultured CD4+ T cells with the QIAamp micro DNA kit. TCRdb reanalyzed the raw reads on its own, using fastp at Q25 for trimming and MiXCR for clone calling, and kept in-frame beta chains. Each record represents a unique CDR3 protein, reported with the most common genes and DNA among its rows. In this sample the table shows 10,000 or so distinct CDR3 sequences, 35% to 45% of which occur a single time. The biggest ten clones account for less than 15% of the sample. These receptors have no identified antigens.

Read against the paper, the sample's treatment or condition label means: roughly 11-day PBMC culture with coronavirus spike peptide pools or control peptides (ViraFEST assay). CD4+ T cells from unexposed donors were collected before the COVID-19 pandemic (2011-2018). Sequenced: CD4+ T cells from blood, cultured in vitro. These receptors came from a human donor in good health.

The chain is built from TRBV27 and TRBJ1-6; the D is unclear. V was shortened by 0 bases and J by 9 bases, with 12 bases between the two germline ends. The germline gives CDR1 MNHEY, CDR2 SMNVEV (reference sequence). There are 15 residues in the CDR3. The CDR3 is CASSLSRTVGSPLHF. Written as DNA, the CDR3 is TGTGCCAGCAGTTTATCGAGAACAGTAGGTTCACCCCTCCACTTT.

The genes are TRBV6-2 or TRBV6-3 and TRBJ1-5; D remains ambiguous. Germline V gives CDR1 MNHEY, CDR2 SVGEGT. V lost 0 bases to trimming and J lost 5 bases, with 5 bases between them. CDR3 length equals 13 residues. CDR3 nucleotide sequence: TGTGCCAGCAGTTACTCAGAGCATCAGCCCCAGCATTTT. Protein sequence: CASSYSEHQPQHF.

This clonotype was found a few times. The rearrangement joins TRBV7-9 to TRBJ1-1; no clear D gene. V lost 1 base and J lost 5, with 8 bases in between. CDR3 length: 13 residues. Per the germline V gene, CDR1 is SEHNR and CDR2 is FQNEAQ (reference sequence). CDR3 coding DNA: TGTGCCAGCAGCTTAGGGCCCGCGACTGAAGCTTTCTTT. Encoded protein: CASSLGPATEAFF.

The rearrangement uses TRBV2 and TRBJ2-5; D may be TRBD1 or TRBD2 (5 bases each). This CDR3 region has 14 residues. V lost 0 bases to trimming and J lost 7 bases, with 12 bases between them. From germline, CDR1 is SNHLY and CDR2 FYNNEI. The CDR3 coding sequence is TGTGCCAGCAGTGAAGCTCGAGGGGCAGGGACCCAGTACTTC. Amino acids: CASSEARGAGTQYF.

The chain employs TRBV7-3 and TRBJ2-1, with a weak D call TRBD2 (6 bases). The V gene's germline CDR1 is SGHTA and CDR2 FQGTGA. The CDR3 covers 13 residues. The V gene lost 5 bases and the J gene lost 5 bases, with 10 bases spanning the gap. CDR3 bases: TGTGCCAGCAGCCAGACTAGACACAATGAGCAGTTCTTC. It is translated as CASSQTRHNEQFF.

The V call is TRBV5-5, the J call TRBJ1-5, with 10 positions matching TRBD1. CDR1 is SGHKS, CDR2 YYEKEE, per germline (reference sequence). This CDR3 is built from 16 residues. V lost 4 bases to trimming and J lost 3 bases; unmatched junction nucleotides: 7. The CDR3 protein is CASSGGQGNDNQPQHF. In nucleotides, the CDR3 is TGTGCCAGCAGCGGGGGACAGGGGAACGACAATCAGCCCCAGCATTTT.

V and J are TRBV6-2 or TRBV6-3 and TRBJ2-3; D tentatively fits TRBD1 or TRBD2 (5 bases each). The CDR3 runs to 17 residues. From germline, CDR1 is MNHEY and CDR2 SVGEGT. The V end lost 2 bases, the J end lost 2 bases, and 17 bases lay between the germline ends. CDR3 DNA sequence: TGTGCCAGCAGTTACGGGGCTAGCTCGGCGATCACAGATACGCAGTATTTT. Its protein product is CASSYGASSAITDTQYF.

This chain connects TRBV10-1 to TRBJ2-2, with a possible D match to TRBD1 (6 bases). V was trimmed by 6 bases and J by 1 base, leaving 9 bases between them. Germline loops: CDR1 WNHNN, CDR2 SYGVQD (reference sequence). CDR3 length: 14 amino acids. The CDR3 DNA follows: TGCGCCAGCAGCGGGACACAGAACACCGGGGAGCTGTTTTTT. Translation gives CASSGTQNTGELFF.

This chain connects TRBV19 to TRBJ1-4, with 8 bases lining up with TRBD1. Germline trimming cut 5 bases from V and 8 bases from J; bases unmatched to any gene: 7. Germline V gene lookup returns CDR1 LNHDA and CDR2 SQIVND (reference sequence). This CDR3 comprises 14 residues. The CDR3 here is CASSPQGAREKLFF. The CDR3 nucleotides read TGTGCCAGTAGTCCTCAGGGGGCGAGGGAAAAACTGTTTTTT.

This clonotype came up a few times. The chain recombines TRBV6-5 with TRBJ1-1, with TRBD1 identical over 9 bases. Germline V gives CDR1 MNHEY, CDR2 SVGAGI. This CDR3 has 15 amino acids. J was trimmed by 4 bases and V by 2 bases; bases with no gene match: 5. CDR3 amino acids: CASSYPGQGATEAFF. CDR3 coding DNA: TGTGCCAGCAGTTACCCGGGACAGGGAGCCACTGAAGCTTTCTTT.

V gene TRBV9 combines with J gene TRBJ1-5, with D possibly matching TRBD1 (5 bases). Deletions cut 4 bases from V and 5 bases from J, with 10 bases between. The CDR3 is 13 amino acids. From germline, CDR1 is SGDLS and CDR2 YYNGEE. The CDR3 here is CASSRGTYQPQHF. DNA of the CDR3: TGTGCCAGCAGCCGAGGGACGTATCAGCCCCAGCATTTT.

This sequence joins TRBV9 and TRBJ2-7, with D perhaps matching TRBD1 or TRBD2 (6 bases each). The CDR3 is made up of 15 amino acids. The V gene lost 3 bases and the J gene lost 0 bases, with 13 bases spanning the gap. CDR1 and CDR2 from the germline V gene are SGDLS and YYNGEE. CDR3 nucleotides: TGTGCCAGCAGCGGGGGGGCCTTAAGCTCCTACGAGCAGTACTTC. As protein: CASSGGALSSYEQYF.

J is TRBJ1-2 and V is TRBV5-4, with no clear D. This CDR3 has 12 residues. V lost 3 bases and J lost 6, with 9 bases in between. Germline CDR1 and CDR2: SGHNT and YYREEE (reference sequence). The CDR3 protein is CASSWLTNGYTF. CDR3 DNA sequence: TGTGCCAGCAGCTGGCTTACAAATGGCTACACCTTC.

The V call is TRBV6-2 or TRBV6-3, the J call TRBJ1-4; no reliable D call. This CDR3 has 13 amino acids. CDR1 and CDR2 from the germline V gene are MNHEY and SVGEGT. V lost 2 bases to trimming and J lost 11 bases, with 12 bases between them. CDR3 sequence: CASSYDRMRKLFF. The CDR3 DNA is TGTGCCAGCAGTTACGACCGTATGCGGAAACTGTTTTTT.

This clonotype was counted between two and nine times. The V gene is TRBV19, the J gene TRBJ2-7; D tentatively fits TRBD1 or TRBD2 (6 bases each). The germline CDR1 and CDR2 sequences are LNHDA and SQIVND (reference sequence). V lost 3 bases and J lost 4, with 19 bases in between. The CDR3 runs 16 residues. CDR3 sequence: CASSMIPGAGGYEQYF. CDR3 nucleotides: TGTGCCAGTAGTATGATCCCGGGGGCCGGAGGTTACGAGCAGTACTTC.

The genes are TRBV23-1 and TRBJ1-2, with 9 positions matching TRBD1. TRBV23-1 is filed as an ORF, its function uncertain. The junction had 9 bases not matched to a gene; V was cut back by 7 bases and J by 3 bases. This CDR3 is 15 amino acids long. In nucleotides, the CDR3 is TGCGCCAGCACCCCGCGTACAGGGGGCGACTATGGCTACACCTTC. Protein: CASTPRTGGDYGYTF.

This clonotype was recorded a few times. This sequence joins TRBV11-2 and TRBJ1-2, with 8 bases lining up with TRBD1. The CDR3 runs to 14 residues. Trimming cost V 2 bases and J 8 bases; bases outside gene matches: 7. Germline V gene sequence: CDR1 SGHAT, CDR2 FQNNGV. This CDR3 reads CASSLPGGAGGYTF. As DNA, the CDR3 is TGTGCCAGCAGCTTACCAGGGGGCGCCGGCGGCTACACCTTC.

The genes are TRBV28 and TRBJ1-5; possible D gene TRBD1, 6 bases. Germline V gene sequence: CDR1 MDHEN, CDR2 SYDVKM. The ends were cut back, 7 bases at V and 3 bases at J, with 22 bases in the middle. CDR3 length: 17 residues. In nucleotides, the CDR3 is TGTGCCAGCACCGTTATTAGGACAGCGCAATCCAATCAGCCCCAGCATTTT. As protein: CASTVIRTAQSNQPQHF.

This clonotype was counted between two and nine times. The chain links TRBV24-1 to TRBJ2-7, with D unresolved. Per the germline V gene, CDR1 is KGHDR and CDR2 is SFDVKD. The CDR3 consists of 14 residues. V lost 2 bases and J lost 5, with 12 bases in between. In DNA form, the CDR3 reads TGTGCCACCAGTGATTCGGACGGGTACGACGAGCAGTACTTC. This sequence encodes CATSDSDGYDEQYF.

V is TRBV4-1 and J is TRBJ1-2, with D uncertain. Trimming pared 4 bases from V and 3 bases from J, leaving 15 bases between. The CDR3 length is 15 residues. Germline V lookup: CDR1 MGHRA, CDR2 YSYEKL. The CDR3 DNA is TGCGCCAGCAGCCCGCTTGGGCGTCCCGACTATGGCTACACCTTC. This gives the protein CASSPLGRPDYGYTF.

This clonotype showed up just a few times. This rearrangement joins TRBV20-1 to TRBJ1-5, with 7 bases fitting TRBD1. The germline CDR1 and CDR2 sequences are DFQATT and SNEGSKA (reference sequence). The CDR3 is 13 amino acids. V lost 4 bases and J lost 6; bases outside the gene matches: 6. The CDR3 sequence: CSAKTGVVQPQHF. The CDR3 nucleotides are TGCAGTGCTAAAACAGGGGTAGTTCAGCCCCAGCATTTT.

V gene TRBV18 combines with J gene TRBJ2-2; tentatively, D is TRBD1 (6 bases). This CDR3 is 14 amino acids long. V gave up 2 bases and J gave up 6 bases, with 10 bases separating them. Germline assignment: CDR1 KGHSH and CDR2 LQKENI. The CDR3 loop reads CASSPNRAAGELFF. CDR3 sequence (DNA): TGTGCCAGCTCACCAAACAGGGCGGCCGGGGAGCTGTTTTTT.